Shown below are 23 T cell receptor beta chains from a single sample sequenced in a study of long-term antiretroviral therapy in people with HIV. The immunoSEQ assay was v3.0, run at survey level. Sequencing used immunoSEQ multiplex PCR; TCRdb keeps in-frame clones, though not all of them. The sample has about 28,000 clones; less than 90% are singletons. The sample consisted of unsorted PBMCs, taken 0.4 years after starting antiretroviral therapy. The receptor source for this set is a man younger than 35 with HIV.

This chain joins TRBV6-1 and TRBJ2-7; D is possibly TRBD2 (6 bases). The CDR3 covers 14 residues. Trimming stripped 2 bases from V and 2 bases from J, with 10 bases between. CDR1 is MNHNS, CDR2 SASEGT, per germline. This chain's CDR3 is CASSEREDPYEQYF. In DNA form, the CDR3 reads TGTGCCAGCAGTGAAAGGGAGGACCCCTACGAGCAGTACTTC.

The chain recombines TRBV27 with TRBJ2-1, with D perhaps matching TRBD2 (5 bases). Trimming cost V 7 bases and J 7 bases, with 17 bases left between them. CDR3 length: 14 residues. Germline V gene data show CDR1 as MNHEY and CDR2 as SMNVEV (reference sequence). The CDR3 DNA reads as TGTGCCAGCATCGAGTCGCGGGCGGCTAATGAGCAGTTCTTC. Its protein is CASIESRAANEQFF.

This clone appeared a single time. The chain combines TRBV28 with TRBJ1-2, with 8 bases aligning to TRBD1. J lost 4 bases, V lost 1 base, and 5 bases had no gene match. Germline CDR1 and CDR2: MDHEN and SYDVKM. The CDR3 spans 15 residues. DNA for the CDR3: TGTGCCAGCAGTTTATATCAGGGGGCGCTCTATGGCTACACCTTC. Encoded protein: CASSLYQGALYGYTF.

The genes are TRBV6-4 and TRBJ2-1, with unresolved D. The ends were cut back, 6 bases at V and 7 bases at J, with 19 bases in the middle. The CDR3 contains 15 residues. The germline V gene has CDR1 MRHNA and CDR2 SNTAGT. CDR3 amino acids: CASSLDAYRPNEQFF. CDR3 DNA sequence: TGTGCCAGCAGCCTAGATGCGTACCGTCCGAATGAGCAGTTCTTC.

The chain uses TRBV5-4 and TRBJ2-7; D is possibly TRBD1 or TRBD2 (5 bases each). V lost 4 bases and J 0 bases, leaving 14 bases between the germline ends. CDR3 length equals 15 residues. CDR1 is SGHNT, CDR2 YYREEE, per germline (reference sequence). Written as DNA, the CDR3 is TGTGCCAGCAGCGAGGGACGACCAAACTCCTACGAGCAGTACTTC. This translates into CASSEGRPNSYEQYF.

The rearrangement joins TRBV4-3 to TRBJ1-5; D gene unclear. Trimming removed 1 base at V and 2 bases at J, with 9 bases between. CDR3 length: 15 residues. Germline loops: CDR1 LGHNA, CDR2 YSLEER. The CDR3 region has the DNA TGCGCCAGCAGCCAAGTATCTACGGGCAATCAGCCCCAGCATTTT. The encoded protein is CASSQVSTGNQPQHF.

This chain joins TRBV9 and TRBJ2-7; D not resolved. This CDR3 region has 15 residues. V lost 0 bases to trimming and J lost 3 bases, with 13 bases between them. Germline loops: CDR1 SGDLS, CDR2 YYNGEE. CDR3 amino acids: CASSVGGGWDYEQYF. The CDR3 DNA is TGTGCCAGCAGCGTAGGAGGCGGTTGGGACTACGAGCAGTACTTC.

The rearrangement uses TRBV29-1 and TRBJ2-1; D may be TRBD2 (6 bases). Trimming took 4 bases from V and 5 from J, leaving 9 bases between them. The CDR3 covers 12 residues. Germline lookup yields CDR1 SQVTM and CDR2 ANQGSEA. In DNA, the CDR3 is TGCAGCGTTGCTAGCGTCCACAATGAGCAGTTCTTC. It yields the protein CSVASVHNEQFF.

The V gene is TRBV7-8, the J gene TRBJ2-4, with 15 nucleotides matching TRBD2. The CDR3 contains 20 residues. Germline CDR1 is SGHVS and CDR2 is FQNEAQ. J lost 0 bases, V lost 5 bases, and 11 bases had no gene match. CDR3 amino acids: CASSPYEGLAGGIAKNIQYF. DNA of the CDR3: TGTGCCAGCAGCCCCTACGAGGGACTAGCGGGGGGCATAGCCAAAAACATTCAGTACTTC. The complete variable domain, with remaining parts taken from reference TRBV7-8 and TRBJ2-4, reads GAGVSQSPRYKVAKRGQDVALRCDPISGHVSLFWYQQALGQGPEFLTYFQNEAQLDKSGLPSDRFFAERPEGSVSTLKIQRTQQEDSAVYLCASSPYEGLAGGIAKNIQYFGAGTRLSVL.

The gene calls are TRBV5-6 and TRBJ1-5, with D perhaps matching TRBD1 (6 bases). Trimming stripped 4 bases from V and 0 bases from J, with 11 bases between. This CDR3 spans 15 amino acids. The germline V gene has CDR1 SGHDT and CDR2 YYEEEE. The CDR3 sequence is CASSRTVNSNQPQHF. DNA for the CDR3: TGTGCCAGCAGCCGGACAGTCAATAGCAATCAGCCCCAGCATTTT.

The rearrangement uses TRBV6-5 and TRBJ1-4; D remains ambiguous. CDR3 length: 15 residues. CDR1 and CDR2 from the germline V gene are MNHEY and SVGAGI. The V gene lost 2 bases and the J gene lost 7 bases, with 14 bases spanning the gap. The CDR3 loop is CASSYQRGRTEKLFF. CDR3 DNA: TGTGCCAGCAGTTACCAGCGGGGAAGGACTGAAAAACTGTTTTTT.

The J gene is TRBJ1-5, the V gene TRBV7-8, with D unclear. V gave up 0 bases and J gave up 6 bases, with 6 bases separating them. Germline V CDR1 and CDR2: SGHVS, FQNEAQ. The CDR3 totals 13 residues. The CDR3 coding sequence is TGTGCCAGCAGCTTAGCGTCAAGTCAGCCCCAGCATTTT. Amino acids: CASSLASSQPQHF.

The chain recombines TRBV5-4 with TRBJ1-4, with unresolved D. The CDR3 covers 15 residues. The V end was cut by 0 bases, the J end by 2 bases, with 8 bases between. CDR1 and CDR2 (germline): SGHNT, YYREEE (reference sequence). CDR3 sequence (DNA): TGTGCCAGCAGCTTGGATGATACGACTAATGAAAAACTGTTTTTT. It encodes CASSLDDTTNEKLFF.

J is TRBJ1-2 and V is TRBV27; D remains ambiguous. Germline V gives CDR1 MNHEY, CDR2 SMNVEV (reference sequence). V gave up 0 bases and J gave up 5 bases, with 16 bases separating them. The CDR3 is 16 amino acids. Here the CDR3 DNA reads TGTGCCAGCAGTTTATCCCAAAGCCTTAGCCCTTATGGCTACACCTTC. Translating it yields CASSLSQSLSPYGYTF.

CDR3 sequence: CASSLGASSNQPQHF. DNA of the CDR3: TGTGCCAGCAGCTTGGGCGCCTCTAGCAATCAGCCCCAGCATTTT. The V call is TRBV5-6, the J call TRBJ1-5; D remains ambiguous. CDR3 length: 15 residues. The V end lost 0 bases, the J end lost 0 bases, and 7 bases lay between the germline ends. In germline, CDR1 is SGHDT, CDR2 YYEEEE.

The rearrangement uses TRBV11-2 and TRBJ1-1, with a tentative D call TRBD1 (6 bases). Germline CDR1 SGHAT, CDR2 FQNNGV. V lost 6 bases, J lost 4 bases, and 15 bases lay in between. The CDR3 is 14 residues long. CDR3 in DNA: TGTGCCAGCAGTACCACCCGACAGGTCACTGAAGCTTTCTTT. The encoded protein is CASSTTRQVTEAFF.

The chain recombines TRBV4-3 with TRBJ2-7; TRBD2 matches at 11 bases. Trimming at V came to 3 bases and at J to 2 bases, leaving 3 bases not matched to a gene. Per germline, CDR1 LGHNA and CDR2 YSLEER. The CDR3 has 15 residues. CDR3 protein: CASSHGLAGAYEQYF. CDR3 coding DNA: TGCGCCAGCAGCCACGGACTAGCGGGCGCCTACGAGCAGTACTTC.

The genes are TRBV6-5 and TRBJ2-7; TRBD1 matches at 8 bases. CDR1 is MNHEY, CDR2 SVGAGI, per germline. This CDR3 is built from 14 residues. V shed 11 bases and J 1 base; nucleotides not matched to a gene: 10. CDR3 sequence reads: CAVGRDRLSYEQYF. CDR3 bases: TGTGCCGTTGGCCGGGACAGGTTGTCCTACGAGCAGTACTTC.

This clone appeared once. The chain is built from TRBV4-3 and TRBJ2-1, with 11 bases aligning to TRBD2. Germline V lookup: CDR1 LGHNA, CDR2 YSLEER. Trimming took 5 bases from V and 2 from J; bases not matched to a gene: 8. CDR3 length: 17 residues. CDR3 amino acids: CASSAGLADNTYNEQFF. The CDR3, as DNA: TGCGCCAGCAGCGCGGGACTAGCGGATAATACCTACAATGAGCAGTTCTTC.

CDR3 sequence reads: CASSLAGSGSSYNEQFF. The CDR3 DNA follows: TGTGCCAGCAGCTTAGCGGGTTCCGGGAGCTCCTACAATGAGCAGTTCTTC. The chain uses TRBV7-8 and TRBJ2-1; D is possibly TRBD2 (6 bases). Trimming shortened V by 0 bases and J by 0 bases, and 12 bases separated the two germline ends. The CDR3 consists of 17 residues. Germline CDR1 and CDR2: SGHVS and FQNEAQ.

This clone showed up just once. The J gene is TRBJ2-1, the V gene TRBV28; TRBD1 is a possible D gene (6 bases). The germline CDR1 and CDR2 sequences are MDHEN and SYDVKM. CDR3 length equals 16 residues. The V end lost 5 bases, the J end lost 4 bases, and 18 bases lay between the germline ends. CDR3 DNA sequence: TGTGCCAGCAGTCCCGACAGGAGTGAAGTGTACAATGAGCAGTTCTTC. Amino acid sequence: CASSPDRSEVYNEQFF.

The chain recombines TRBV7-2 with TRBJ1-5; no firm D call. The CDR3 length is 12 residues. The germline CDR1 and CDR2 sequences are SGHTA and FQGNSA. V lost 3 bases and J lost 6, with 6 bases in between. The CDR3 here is CASSFESQPQHF. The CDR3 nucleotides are TGTGCCAGCAGCTTTGAGAGTCAGCCCCAGCATTTT.

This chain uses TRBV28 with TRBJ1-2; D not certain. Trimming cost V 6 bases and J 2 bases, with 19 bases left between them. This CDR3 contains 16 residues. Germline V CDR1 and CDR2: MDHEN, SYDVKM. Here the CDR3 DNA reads TGTGCCAGCAGCATCCGTCGGGAACGCCTCAACTATGGCTACACCTTC. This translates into CASSIRRERLNYGYTF.